These 17 T cell receptor beta chains were all obtained from the same sample, sequenced in a study of blood T cell repertoires in COVID-19. TCRdb's copy holds only in-frame clones and misses some; the assay was immunoSEQ multiplex PCR. Among about 140,000 clones listed, over 80% were seen once. Sequencing was done on a sample of peripheral blood. These receptors all stem from a woman aged 45-65 years with acute or convalescent COVID-19.

This clone has just one count. V gene TRBV6-5 combines with J gene TRBJ2-6; D not resolved. The germline V and J ends were trimmed by 10 bases and 1 base, with 8 bases remaining between them. Germline CDR1 is MNHEY and CDR2 is SVGAGI. This CDR3 spans 13 amino acids. The CDR3 sequence is CATELSGANVLTF. In nucleotides, the CDR3 is TGTGCCACGGAGTTGTCTGGGGCCAACGTCCTGACTTTC.

The V and J genes are TRBV4-1 and TRBJ2-5; D call uncertain. CDR1 and CDR2 (germline): MGHRA, YSYEKL. The CDR3 is 13 amino acids. Trimming left V 0 bases short and J 7 bases short, with 9 bases between. The CDR3 DNA is TGCGCCAGCAGCCAAGACCCTTCGAGGACCCAGTACTTC. Translated, it gives CASSQDPSRTQYF.

The gene calls are TRBV7-9 and TRBJ1-3; TRBD1 agrees at 9 bases. The germline V gene encodes CDR1 SEHNR and CDR2 FQNEAQ (reference sequence). There are 14 residues in the CDR3. Losses at the gene ends were 8 bases for V and 7 bases for J; bases not matched to a gene: 9. The CDR3, as DNA: TGTGCCAGCGGGCCCGGGACAGGGAGGAACACCATATATTTT. As protein: CASGPGTGRNTIYF.

The chain combines TRBV19 with TRBJ2-2; TRBD1 matches at 9 bases. Losses at the gene ends were 3 bases for V and 4 bases for J; bases not matched to a gene: 9. Germline V gives CDR1 LNHDA, CDR2 SQIVND (reference sequence). The CDR3 totals 17 residues. The CDR3 sequence: CASSIHRGLGGTGELFF. The CDR3 DNA sequence: TGTGCCAGTAGTATCCACAGGGGGCTGGGAGGCACCGGGGAGCTGTTTTTT.

The chain has TRBV5-1 and TRBJ1-2, with D tentatively TRBD1 (6 bases). Germline values: CDR1 SGHRS, CDR2 YFSETQ. The V end lost 4 bases, the J end lost 8 bases, and 24 bases lay between the germline ends. The CDR3 is 16 amino acids. CDR3 residues: CASSDPGTTSHGGYTF. Here the CDR3 DNA reads TGCGCCAGCAGCGATCCCGGGACAACCTCACATGGGGGCTACACCTTC.

This clone was picked up a small number of times. The chain combines TRBV2 with TRBJ1-5; D gene uncertain. Germline CDR1 and CDR2: SNHLY and FYNNEI. The CDR3 is made up of 15 amino acids. The V end lost 7 bases, the J end lost 1 base, and 14 bases lay between the germline ends. The CDR3 loop is CASKPRTVSNQPQHF. The CDR3 DNA follows: TGTGCCAGCAAGCCCCGTACAGTGAGCAATCAGCCCCAGCATTTT. Full variable domain (remainder filled in from reference TRBV2 and TRBJ1-5): EPEVTQTPSHQVTQMGQEVILRCVPISNHLYFYWYRQILGQKVEFLVSFYNNEISEKSEIFDDQFSVERPDGSNFTLKIRSTKLEDSAMYFCASKPRTVSNQPQHFGDGTRLSIL.

This clone was recorded once. The V call is TRBV10-3, the J call TRBJ1-2, with 7 bases matching TRBD1. V shed 0 bases and J 0 bases; nucleotides not matched to a gene: 7. CDR1 ENHRY and CDR2 SYGVKD come from the germline V gene. CDR3 length equals 17 residues. CDR3 sequence: CAISESRQGPPNYGYTF. CDR3 in DNA: TGTGCCATCAGTGAGTCCCGACAGGGCCCTCCTAACTATGGCTACACCTTC.

The chain uses TRBV28 and TRBJ2-1, with 7 bases aligning to TRBD1. The J segment lost 1 base and the V segment lost 4 bases, leaving 1 base of the junction unmatched. There are 14 residues in the CDR3. CDR1 and CDR2 (germline): MDHEN, SYDVKM. The CDR3 here is CASSSTGSYNEQFF. Here the CDR3 DNA reads TGTGCCAGCAGTTCGACAGGGTCCTACAATGAGCAGTTCTTC.

CDR3 residues: CATSRDRSSGTYEQYF. The CDR3 DNA reads as TGTGCCACCAGCAGAGATCGATCGAGCGGGACTTACGAGCAGTACTTC. The chain joins TRBV15 to TRBJ2-7, with 7 bases lining up with TRBD2. The germline V gene has CDR1 LNHNV and CDR2 YYDKDF (reference sequence). The CDR3 has 16 amino acids. V gave up 0 bases and J gave up 4 bases; unmatched junction bases: 9.

The V call is TRBV30, the J call TRBJ1-2; D gene ambiguous. Germline lookup yields CDR1 GTSNPN and CDR2 SVGIG (reference sequence). V was clipped by 1 base and J by 0 bases, with 12 bases between them. The CDR3 spans 15 residues. Here the CDR3 reads CAWSAPRGANYGYTF. In DNA form, the CDR3 reads TGTGCCTGGAGTGCCCCTCGCGGAGCTAACTATGGCTACACCTTC.

This chain links TRBV21-1 with TRBJ2-2; TRBD2, the table's D call, was not compared with the DNA. TRBV21-1 represents a pseudogene. The CDR3 has 20 residues. The CDR3 DNA follows: TGTGCCAGCAGCAAAAACTGTTCTTCTAGGACTACTGCGAACACCGGGGAGCTGTTTTTT. It yields the protein CASSKNCSSRTTANTGELFF.

This chain's CDR3 is CATSRDPPGVGNQPQHF. The CDR3 DNA reads as TGTGCCACCAGCAGAGATCCCCCGGGGGTTGGCAATCAGCCCCAGCATTTT. V usage is TRBV15 and J usage is TRBJ1-5; D may be TRBD1 (5 bases). Germline V gives CDR1 LNHNV, CDR2 YYDKDF (reference sequence). CDR3 length: 17 amino acids. Trimming cost V 0 bases and J 2 bases, with 14 bases left between them. Using reference TRBV15 and TRBJ1-5 for the parts outside the CDR3, the full variable domain is DAMVIQNPRYQVTQFGKPVTLSCSQTLNHNVMYWYQQKSSQAPKLLFHYYDKDFNNEADTPDNFQSRRPNTSFCFLDIRSPGLGDTAMYLCATSRDPPGVGNQPQHFGDGTRLSIL.

The chain is built from TRBV2 and TRBJ2-1; 11 bases fit TRBD2. V shed 8 bases and J 4 bases; nucleotides not matched to a gene: 7. The CDR3 extends over 15 amino acids. Germline lookup yields CDR1 SNHLY and CDR2 FYNNEI. This chain's CDR3 is CASSITSGGYNEQFF. CDR3 nucleotides: TGTGCCAGCTCTATCACTAGCGGGGGTTACAATGAGCAGTTCTTC.

As concerns this clone: Other DNA variants within this sample encode the same CDR3. V and J are TRBV3-1 (or the pseudogene TRBV3-2) and TRBJ2-3, with 9 bases lining up with TRBD2. Germline V gives CDR1 LGHDT, CDR2 YNNKEL (reference sequence). The CDR3 loop spans 15 amino acids. J was trimmed by 3 bases and V by 4 bases; bases with no gene match: 5. In DNA form, the CDR3 reads TGTGCCAGCAGCCTAAATAGCGGGGGTACAGATACGCAGTATTTT. Protein product: CASSLNSGGTDTQYF.

This chain uses TRBV3-1 (or the pseudogene TRBV3-2) with TRBJ2-1, with 7 bases that match TRBD2. Germline V gene lookup returns CDR1 LGHDT and CDR2 YNNKEL (reference sequence). This CDR3 region has 15 residues. V lost 4 bases, J lost 6 bases, and 9 bases stayed unmatched. This chain's CDR3 is CASSRGLDGGNEQFF. The CDR3 region has the DNA TGTGCCAGCAGCCGAGGACTAGATGGGGGCAATGAGCAGTTCTTC.

This chain joins TRBV5-6 and TRBJ2-6, with 7 bases aligning to TRBD1. CDR1 and CDR2 (germline): SGHDT, YYEEEE. V was clipped by 4 bases and J by 0 bases; unmatched bases: 4. The CDR3 contains 16 residues. The CDR3, as DNA: TGTGCCAGCAGCCTAGGACAGGCCTCTGGGGCCAACGTCCTGACTTTC. Its translation is CASSLGQASGANVLTF.

The gene calls are TRBV30 and TRBJ2-7; 9 bases map to TRBD1. Germline V CDR1 and CDR2: GTSNPN, SVGIG (reference sequence). Germline trimming cut 7 bases from V and 6 bases from J; bases unmatched to any gene: 7. CDR3 length: 12 residues. CDR3 sequence: CAYGTGGGEQYF. CDR3 coding DNA: TGTGCCTACGGAACAGGGGGCGGCGAGCAGTACTTC.